Sequencing of this T cell receptor (beta chain) was carried out in a study of blood T cells in healthy people across ages. Points from the study as a whole: Leaving the PBMCs unsorted stopped any conclusive comparison of naive versus antigen-experienced cells.

As regards this clonotype: Its cognate antigen is unknown.

It was with a sample-barcoded 5' primer and a J-beta primer mix that a second PCR of roughly 7 to 12 cycles was run. The study obtained at least 2.5 million CDR3-containing paired-end reads from every sample. Via MiXCR, TCRdb re-called the 5' RACE reads, giving one row per CDR3 protein. This table has about 1.8 million distinct CDR3 sequences, roughly 50% appearing once. The amount of total RNA extracted per sample was at least 5.5 micrograms. Germline loops: CDR1 DFQATT, CDR2 SNEGSKA (reference sequence). CDR3 length equals 13 residues. Trimming left V 8 bases short and J 2 bases short, with 16 bases between.

This receptor was taken from a woman between 40 and 55 years old in good health. The chain couples TRBV20-1 to TRBJ2-7; D is possibly TRBD1 (6 bases). Sequenced input: blood. CDR3 amino acids: CSSNRESTYEQYF. CDR3 nucleotide sequence: TGCAGTTCGAACAGGGAAAGTACCTACGAGCAGTACTTC.